Shown below are 24 T cell receptor beta chains from a single sample sequenced in a study of T cell responses to AZD1222 COVID-19 vaccine. The protocol was immunoSEQ multiplex PCR, while the TCRdb copy is restricted to in-frame clones and leaves out a portion. The sample carries about 140,000 clones, 90% to 95% recorded once. Here the sequenced sample was peripheral blood, taken after recovery from COVID-19. These receptors all come from an adult who had recovered from COVID-19.

V and J are TRBV7-9 and TRBJ2-3; TRBD2 is a possible D gene (5 bases). Germline V gene lookup returns CDR1 SEHNR and CDR2 FQNEAQ (reference sequence). The CDR3 runs to 15 residues. V was trimmed by 5 bases and J by 2 bases, leaving 14 bases between them. The CDR3 region is CASSRTGGNTDTQYF. CDR3 nucleotides: TGTGCCAGCAGCCGGACTGGCGGTAACACAGATACGCAGTATTTT. Using reference TRBV7-9 and TRBJ2-3 for the parts outside the CDR3, the full variable domain is DTGVSQNPRHKITKRGQNVTFRCDPISEHNRLYWYRQTLGQGPEFLTYFQNEAQLEKSRLLSDRFSAERPKGSFSTLEIQRTEQGDSAMYLCASSRTGGNTDTQYFGPGTRLTVL.

This sequence joins TRBV28 and TRBJ1-2, with TRBD1 identical over 10 bases. The germline V gene has CDR1 MDHEN and CDR2 SYDVKM. This CDR3 contains 15 residues. V was pared by 2 bases and J by 8 bases, with 8 bases of the junction left unmatched. CDR3: CASSLAGQGKQGYTF. CDR3 DNA sequence: TGTGCCAGCAGTTTAGCGGGACAGGGGAAACAGGGCTACACCTTC.

The chain joins TRBV6-5 to TRBJ2-7; D possibly matches TRBD1 or TRBD2 (6 bases each). Deletions cut 7 bases from V and 4 bases from J, with 14 bases between. The CDR3 has 13 residues. Germline V CDR1 and CDR2: MNHEY, SVGAGI. The CDR3 protein is CASTSGGLYEQYF. The DNA for the CDR3 is TGTGCCAGCACCTCCGGGGGCCTTTACGAGCAGTACTTC.

The J gene is TRBJ2-7, the V gene TRBV28; D unclear. CDR1 and CDR2 (germline): MDHEN, SYDVKM. The CDR3 extends over 16 amino acids. The ends were cut back, 1 base at V and 0 bases at J, with 13 bases in the middle. The CDR3 region has the DNA TGTGCCAGCAGTTTATATGCACGGATTAGCTCCTACGAGCAGTACTTC. Its translation: CASSLYARISSYEQYF.

V is TRBV7-3 and J is TRBJ1-1; D not resolved. Germline CDR1 and CDR2: SGHTA and FQGTGA. This CDR3 has 14 amino acids. Trimming took off 0 bases at V and 3 bases at J, with 8 bases between the two ends. CDR3 nucleotide sequence: TGTGCCAGCAGCTTAACATCGGACCACACTGAAGCTTTCTTT. Translated: CASSLTSDHTEAFF.

The chain combines TRBV14 with TRBJ2-7; the D is unclear. The CDR3 runs to 13 residues. The V gene lost 8 bases and the J gene lost 6 bases, with 17 bases spanning the gap. Germline V gives CDR1 SGHDN, CDR2 FVKESK. The CDR3 DNA reads TGTGCCAGCTCCTGGTCTAGGGCCGGCGAGCAGTACTTC. It is translated as CASSWSRAGEQYF.

This chain uses TRBV6-5 with TRBJ2-3; D is possibly TRBD1 or TRBD2 (6 bases each). Between the trimmed V and J ends, which lost 5 bases and 0 bases, there was a span of 9 bases. Germline CDR1 MNHEY, CDR2 SVGAGI. The CDR3 spans 14 residues. CDR3 sequence (DNA): TGTGCCAGCAGTAGGGGGGACAGCACAGATACGCAGTATTTT. This translates into CASSRGDSTDTQYF.

The chain links TRBV4-1 to TRBJ1-6; TRBD1 is a possible D gene (6 bases). CDR3 length equals 14 residues. V lost 4 bases to trimming and J lost 7 bases, with 11 bases between them. The germline V gene has CDR1 MGHRA and CDR2 YSYEKL. DNA for the CDR3: TGCGCCAGCAGCCCCATAGGGGGGAATTCACCCCTCCACTTT. Amino acids: CASSPIGGNSPLHF.

The CDR3 reads CASSEPQGSYYGYTF. The CDR3 DNA sequence: TGTGCCAGCAGTGAACCGCAGGGATCCTACTATGGCTACACCTTC. The chain uses TRBV2 and TRBJ1-2; TRBD1 might be the D (5 bases). The CDR3 extends over 15 amino acids. V was pared by 2 bases and J by 3 bases, with 13 bases between. Germline V gene sequence: CDR1 SNHLY, CDR2 FYNNEI.

This clone was observed a single time. Different DNA sequences within this sample yield the same CDR3. This sequence joins TRBV9 and TRBJ1-1, with D possibly matching TRBD1 (5 bases). The ends were cut back, 0 bases at V and 1 base at J, with 7 bases in the middle. Germline CDR1 and CDR2: SGDLS and YYNGEE. The CDR3 runs to 14 residues. Here the CDR3 reads CASSVGQGNTEAFF. The CDR3 nucleotides are TGTGCCAGCAGCGTAGGGCAGGGGAACACTGAAGCTTTCTTT.

V usage is TRBV7-3 and J usage is TRBJ1-6; D unclear. Between the trimmed V and J ends, which lost 2 bases and 7 bases, there was a span of 9 bases. The CDR3 totals 14 residues. The germline CDR1 and CDR2 sequences are SGHTA and FQGTGA. This CDR3 reads CASSLGKSNSPLHF. Here the CDR3 DNA reads TGTGCCAGCAGCTTAGGGAAGTCGAATTCACCCCTCCACTTT. Combining the CDR3 with reference TRBV7-3 and TRBJ1-6 gives the whole variable domain GAGVSQTPSNKVTEKGKYVELRCDPISGHTALYWYRQSLGQGPEFLIYFQGTGAADDSGLPNDRFFAVRPEGSVSTLKIQRTERGDSAVYLCASSLGKSNSPLHFGNGTRLTVT.

This chain uses TRBV5-4 with TRBJ2-5; D not certain. Trimming removed 1 base at V and 1 base at J, with 8 bases between. The CDR3 covers 14 residues. Germline CDR1 SGHNT, CDR2 YYREEE (reference sequence). This chain's CDR3 is CASSLKARQETQYF. CDR3 nucleotide sequence: TGTGCCAGCAGCTTGAAAGCGCGCCAAGAGACCCAGTACTTC.

The V and J genes are TRBV11-3 and TRBJ2-1, with 10 nucleotides matching TRBD2. Looked up from germline, CDR1 is SGHNT and CDR2 is YENEEA. This CDR3 is 15 amino acids long. Unmatched junction bases numbered 4, after V lost 5 bases and J lost 3 bases. The CDR3 nucleotides read TGTGCCAGCAGCCAGACTAGCGGGCTCTACAATGAGCAGTTCTTC. Protein product: CASSQTSGLYNEQFF.

The V gene is TRBV6-1, the J gene TRBJ1-5, with a weak D call TRBD1 (5 bases). The V end was cut by 1 base, the J end by 3 bases, with 10 bases between. The V gene's germline CDR1 is MNHNS and CDR2 SASEGT. The CDR3 is 15 amino acids. The chain's CDR3 is CASSEVGVINQPQHF. CDR3 bases: TGTGCCAGCAGTGAAGTGGGGGTCATCAATCAGCCCCAGCATTTT.

This clone appeared once. The CDR3 sequence is CASSFHRADQPQHF. The CDR3, as DNA: TGTGCCAGCAGTTTCCACAGGGCCGATCAGCCCCAGCATTTT. This chain links TRBV27 with TRBJ1-5; tentative D call: TRBD1 (6 bases). The CDR3 runs 14 residues. The V gene's germline CDR1 is MNHEY and CDR2 SMNVEV (reference sequence). V lost 3 bases to trimming and J lost 5 bases, with 11 bases between them.

The chain combines TRBV10-3 with TRBJ2-7, with 10 bases fitting TRBD1. Trimming cost V 6 bases and J 5 bases; bases outside gene matches: 1. Germline V gene data show CDR1 as ENHRY and CDR2 as SYGVKD. This CDR3 is built from 12 residues. The CDR3: CAIRGQGDEQYF. The CDR3 DNA reads as TGTGCCATCAGAGGACAGGGGGACGAGCAGTACTTC.

The rearrangement joins TRBV5-5 to TRBJ2-1; D tentatively reads TRBD1 or TRBD2 (5 bases each). The ends were cut back, 0 bases at V and 13 bases at J, with 17 bases in the middle. This CDR3 has 14 residues. Germline CDR1 reads SGHKS; CDR2 reads YYEKEE (reference sequence). This CDR3 is CASSLDRDLLSQFF. The CDR3 nucleotides read TGTGCCAGCAGCTTGGATCGGGACCTCCTTAGCCAGTTCTTC.

The chain couples TRBV7-8 to TRBJ2-1, with a tentative D call TRBD2 (7 bases). V lost 5 bases, J lost 6 bases, and 23 bases lay in between. This CDR3 contains 17 residues. Germline lookup yields CDR1 SGHVS and CDR2 FQNEAQ. Here the CDR3 DNA reads TGTGCCAGCAGCCTCCGCCGCGGGGGCGCGGCTATCAATGAGCAGTTCTTC. It codes for CASSLRRGGAAINEQFF.

This sequence joins TRBV10-3 and TRBJ2-7, with 7 nucleotides matching TRBD1. Losses at the gene ends were 10 bases for V and 2 bases for J; bases not matched to a gene: 5. CDR1 and CDR2 from the germline V gene are ENHRY and SYGVKD. The CDR3 totals 12 residues. In nucleotides, the CDR3 is TGTGCCACGACAGGGAAACCCTACGAGCAGTACTTC. Protein: CATTGKPYEQYF.

This rearrangement joins TRBV7-3 to TRBJ2-1; a possible D gene is TRBD2 (7 bases). Trimming pared 5 bases from V and 7 bases from J, leaving 21 bases between. The CDR3 consists of 16 residues. From germline, CDR1 is SGHTA and CDR2 FQGTGA. DNA of the CDR3: TGTGCCAGCAGCCTGCCGGGGGGCAGGGGTGCTAATGAGCAGTTCTTC. As protein: CASSLPGGRGANEQFF. The complete variable domain, with remaining parts taken from reference TRBV7-3 and TRBJ2-1, reads GAGVSQTPSNKVTEKGKYVELRCDPISGHTALYWYRQSLGQGPEFLIYFQGTGAADDSGLPNDRFFAVRPEGSVSTLKIQRTERGDSAVYLCASSLPGGRGANEQFFGPGTRLTVL.

The chain has TRBV24-1 and TRBJ1-5; the D gene is possibly TRBD1 (6 bases). Germline V gives CDR1 KGHDR, CDR2 SFDVKD. V gave up 2 bases and J gave up 2 bases, with 9 bases separating them. This CDR3 spans 15 amino acids. The DNA of the CDR3 is TGTGCCACCAGTGATTCTACAGGGCGCAATCAGCCCCAGCATTTT. Amino acids: CATSDSTGRNQPQHF.

The rearrangement links TRBV19 to TRBJ2-7; unclear D gene. V lost 4 bases and J lost 0, with 10 bases in between. This CDR3 has 14 amino acids. Per germline, CDR1 LNHDA and CDR2 SQIVND (reference sequence). CDR3 in amino acids: CASSKVANSYEQYF. The CDR3 nucleotides are TGTGCCAGTAGTAAGGTGGCAAACTCCTACGAGCAGTACTTC.

This clone appeared a single time. The chain has TRBV5-1 and TRBJ1-4, with a tentative D call TRBD1 (6 bases). V gave up 4 bases and J gave up 7 bases, with 14 bases separating them. Per the germline V gene, CDR1 is SGHRS and CDR2 is YFSETQ. The CDR3 is 14 residues long. The CDR3 spells CASSLEGGVEKLFF. The CDR3 DNA follows: TGCGCCAGCAGCCTGGAGGGGGGCGTTGAAAAACTGTTTTTT.

Only one count was recorded for this clone. The chain recombines TRBV27 with TRBJ1-5, with 7 bases identical to TRBD1. This CDR3 spans 15 amino acids. The V and J ends lost 3 bases and 1 base, in that order; junction bases with no gene match: 3. Germline V CDR1 and CDR2: MNHEY, SMNVEV (reference sequence). The CDR3 spells CASSFRRGSNQPQHF. CDR3 coding DNA: TGTGCCAGCAGTTTCCGCAGGGGGAGCAATCAGCCCCAGCATTTT.